Each of the 23 T cell receptor beta chains below was sequenced from the same sample in a study of radiotherapy plus CTLA-4 blockade in lung cancer. Method: immunoSEQ multiplex PCR; TCRdb's copy keeps in-frame clones and lacks some. The sample records 45,000 or so clones, around 73% being singletons. The input for sequencing was peripheral blood, taken from a patient treated with radiotherapy plus ipilimumab. These receptors were taken from a human donor with non-small cell lung cancer who had a complete response to radiotherapy plus ipilimumab.

The DNA for the CDR3 is TGTGCCAGTAGACCCGCGGGGGCGCAACTGGTTTCCGGGGAGCTGTTTTTT. Protein sequence: CASRPAGAQLVSGELFF. The rearrangement joins TRBV19 to TRBJ2-2; the D gene is possibly TRBD2 (7 bases). The CDR3 contains 17 residues. Germline CDR1 is LNHDA and CDR2 is SQIVND (reference sequence). Trimming shortened V by 6 bases and J by 6 bases, and 23 bases separated the two germline ends.

The rearrangement joins TRBV6-6 to TRBJ2-7; D may be TRBD2 (6 bases). The V end was cut by 2 bases, the J end by 4 bases, with 12 bases between. The CDR3 consists of 14 residues. CDR1 is MNHNY, CDR2 SVGAGI, per germline (reference sequence). CDR3 nucleotide sequence: TGTGCCAGCAGTTACGTTGGGGGGAATTACGAGCAGTACTTC. It yields the protein CASSYVGGNYEQYF.

V gene TRBV5-1 combines with J gene TRBJ2-5; perhaps TRBD2 as D (6 bases). The DNA end lines up better with TRBJ2-7; the J call may be wrong. This CDR3 is 13 amino acids long. Germline assignment: CDR1 SGHRS and CDR2 YFSETQ. The CDR3 sequence: CASSTGSSYEQYF. The CDR3 DNA is TGCGCCAGCAGCACCGGGAGCTCCTACGAGCAGTACTTC.

This sequence joins TRBV7-2 and TRBJ1-2; possibly TRBD1 for D (5 bases). V was clipped by 2 bases and J by 8 bases, with 18 bases between them. Germline CDR1 is SGHTA and CDR2 is FQGNSA. This CDR3 contains 15 residues. The CDR3 here is CASSLFTTTGGGYTF. The CDR3 coding sequence is TGTGCCAGCAGCTTATTTACGACGACGGGGGGAGGCTACACCTTC. The full variable domain, its missing parts supplied by reference TRBV7-2 and TRBJ1-2, is GAGVSQSPSNKVTEKGKDVELRCDPISGHTALYWYRQSLGQGLEFLIYFQGNSAPDKSGLPSDRFSAERTGGSVSTLTIQRTQQEDSAVYLCASSLFTTTGGGYTFGSGTRLTVV.

V and J are TRBV5-1 and TRBJ2-1, with 10 bases fitting TRBD1. Germline V gene lookup returns CDR1 SGHRS and CDR2 YFSETQ. V shed 3 bases, J shed 8 bases, and the junction held 5 bases outside the gene matches. There are 14 residues in the CDR3. CDR3 sequence: CASSSGQGIDEQFF. The CDR3 nucleotides are TGCGCCAGCAGCTCGGGACAGGGGATCGATGAGCAGTTCTTC.

The chain employs TRBV21-1 and TRBJ2-7; TRBD2, the table's D call, was not compared with the DNA. TRBV21-1 is listed as a pseudogene. This CDR3 has 13 amino acids. The CDR3 DNA reads TGTGCCAGCAGCAAAGGGAGGTCACACGAGCAGTACTTC. Translated, it gives CASSKGRSHEQYF.

This clone appeared once. The chain has TRBV18 and TRBJ1-6; D is perhaps TRBD1 (6 bases). V lost 2 bases and J 10 bases, leaving 18 bases between the germline ends. CDR3 size: 16 residues. In germline, CDR1 is KGHSH, CDR2 LQKENI. In DNA form, the CDR3 reads TGTGCCAGCTCACCAGGGCAGGGGTCTTCTCGCTCACCCCTCCACTTT. The encoded protein is CASSPGQGSSRSPLHF. Filled out from reference TRBV18 and TRBJ1-6, the complete variable domain reads NAGVMQNPRHLVRRRGQEARLRCSPMKGHSHVYWYRQLPEEGLKFMVYLQKENIIDESGMPKERFSAEFPKEGPSILRIQQVVRGDSAAYFCASSPGQGSSRSPLHFGNGTRLTVT.

The chain uses TRBV10-2 and TRBJ2-7; 9 bases align to TRBD1. This CDR3 has 13 residues. V lost 6 bases and J lost 2; bases outside the gene matches: 2. Per the germline V gene, CDR1 is WSHSY and CDR2 is SAAADI. The CDR3 DNA follows: TGCGCCAGCAGAAGACAGGGGGCCTACGAGCAGTACTTC. Residues: CASRRQGAYEQYF.

This chain connects TRBV29-1 to TRBJ1-1; D call uncertain. There are 12 residues in the CDR3. The germline V and J ends were trimmed by 8 bases and 1 base, with 11 bases remaining between them. Germline V gives CDR1 SQVTM, CDR2 ANQGSEA. For the CDR3, the DNA is TGCAGCTCCCGACACGGGAACACTGAAGCTTTCTTT. Translation gives CSSRHGNTEAFF.

The chain has TRBV2 and TRBJ2-1; weak D call: TRBD1 (6 bases). From germline, CDR1 is SNHLY and CDR2 FYNNEI. CDR3 size: 15 residues. Trimming pared 2 bases from V and 3 bases from J, leaving 11 bases between. CDR3 loop: CASSEQWTDYNEQFF. CDR3 DNA sequence: TGTGCCAGCAGTGAACAGTGGACAGACTACAATGAGCAGTTCTTC. The full variable domain, completed using reference TRBV2 and TRBJ2-1, is EPEVTQTPSHQVTQMGQEVILRCVPISNHLYFYWYRQILGQKVEFLVSFYNNEISEKSEIFDDQFSVERPDGSNFTLKIRSTKLEDSAMYFCASSEQWTDYNEQFFGPGTRLTVL.

The rearrangement joins TRBV7-2 to TRBJ2-7, with 8 bases that match TRBD2. The V and J ends lost 5 bases and 3 bases, in that order; junction bases with no gene match: 9. From germline, CDR1 is SGHTA and CDR2 FQGNSA. CDR3 length: 15 amino acids. CDR3 in DNA: TGTGCCAGCAGCCCCTCACCGGGGGGGTTCTACGAGCAGTACTTC. Protein sequence: CASSPSPGGFYEQYF.

The genes are TRBV28 and TRBJ2-7, with D possibly being TRBD1 (6 bases). Per the germline V gene, CDR1 is MDHEN and CDR2 is SYDVKM. The length of the CDR3 is 14 residues. With 7 bases removed from V and 2 bases from J, the gap between germline ends came to 15 bases. The CDR3 DNA follows: TGTGCCAGCATGCCGGACAGACTACCCTACGAGCAGTACTTC. It codes for CASMPDRLPYEQYF.

The chain has TRBV7-9 and TRBJ1-2; D uncertain. V gave up 1 base and J gave up 4 bases, with 7 bases separating them. Germline loops: CDR1 SEHNR, CDR2 FQNEAQ (reference sequence). The CDR3 spans 13 residues. This CDR3 is CASSLDRSYGYTF. The CDR3 DNA reads TGTGCCAGCAGCTTAGACAGATCCTATGGCTACACCTTC.

CDR3 protein: CASSRTRDPGKAWNEQFF. The CDR3 DNA sequence: TGCGCCAGCAGCAGAACAAGAGACCCAGGGAAGGCTTGGAATGAGCAGTTCTTC. The chain couples TRBV10-1 to TRBJ2-1; D perhaps matches TRBD1 (5 bases). The CDR3 length is 18 residues. Per germline, CDR1 WNHNN and CDR2 SYGVQD (reference sequence). V was shortened by 6 bases and J by 7 bases, with 28 bases between the two germline ends.

The chain has TRBV13 and TRBJ1-5, with 8 bases lining up with TRBD1. The CDR3 is 16 residues long. The germline V gene encodes CDR1 PRHDT and CDR2 FYEKMQ (reference sequence). V lost 4 bases and J lost 0; bases outside the gene matches: 5. CDR3 sequence reads: CASSYGTGNSNQPQHF. CDR3 coding DNA: TGTGCCAGCAGCTATGGGACAGGCAATAGCAATCAGCCCCAGCATTTT.

The chain combines TRBV19 with TRBJ2-1; 9 bases match TRBD1. The CDR3 covers 16 residues. Germline V CDR1 and CDR2: LNHDA, SQIVND (reference sequence). V shed 7 bases and J 9 bases; nucleotides not matched to a gene: 16. The CDR3 loop reads CASTRRGTGNGGEQFF. CDR3 nucleotide sequence: TGTGCCAGTACGAGAAGGGGGACAGGGAACGGGGGTGAGCAGTTCTTC.

The V and J genes are TRBV6-5 and TRBJ2-6; D remains unclear. The CDR3 has 15 residues. Deletions cut 7 bases from V and 0 bases from J, with 10 bases between. The germline V gene encodes CDR1 MNHEY and CDR2 SVGAGI. This chain's CDR3 is CASTPGRSGANVLTF. The DNA for the CDR3 is TGTGCCAGCACCCCAGGCCGCTCTGGGGCCAACGTCCTGACTTTC.

DNA for the CDR3: TGTGCCAGCAGCTTTGGGGCTACCTACGAGCAGTACTTC. It translates to CASSFGATYEQYF. The chain links TRBV5-6 to TRBJ2-7; tentatively, D is TRBD1 (5 bases). Germline lookup yields CDR1 SGHDT and CDR2 YYEEEE. V dropped 2 bases and J dropped 2 bases, with 8 bases sitting between them. The CDR3 sequence is 13 residues long. Looking up the rest from reference TRBV5-6 and TRBJ2-7 gives the full variable domain: DAGVTQSPTHLIKTRGQQVTLRCSPKSGHDTVSWYQQALGQGPQFIFQYYEEEERQRGNFPDRFSGHQFPNYSSELNVNALLLGDSALYLCASSFGATYEQYFGPGTRLTVT.

J is TRBJ1-1 and V is TRBV28; maybe TRBD1 (6 bases). Germline V gene data show CDR1 as MDHEN and CDR2 as SYDVKM. This CDR3 contains 13 residues. V was clipped by 6 bases and J by 9 bases, with 17 bases between them. Written as DNA, the CDR3 is TGTGCCAGCAGGTTCCCGGGAGGGGGAAAAGCTTTCTTT. Translated, it gives CASRFPGGGKAFF.

The chain's CDR3 is CASSYAGGDGYTF. DNA for the CDR3: TGTGCCAGCAGTTACGCAGGGGGCGACGGCTACACCTTC. V is TRBV6-5 and J is TRBJ1-2, with 8 bases identical to TRBD1. The germline CDR1 and CDR2 sequences are MNHEY and SVGAGI. J lost 8 bases, V lost 2 bases, and 4 bases had no gene match. The CDR3 has 13 residues.

This clone was detected only a few times. The J gene is TRBJ1-1, the V gene TRBV6-5; no firm D call. From germline, CDR1 is MNHEY and CDR2 SVGAGI. The V and J ends lost 4 bases and 4 bases respectively, with 10 bases between them. The CDR3 length is 13 residues. The CDR3: CASSSVGSTEAFF. The CDR3 DNA sequence: TGTGCCAGCAGTTCCGTGGGGAGCACTGAAGCTTTCTTT.

This sequence joins TRBV2 and TRBJ1-1; TRBD1 aligns across 10 bases. Per germline, CDR1 SNHLY and CDR2 FYNNEI. The CDR3 totals 13 residues. Trimming removed 4 bases from V and 5 bases from J; junction bases left unmatched: 1. The CDR3 sequence is CASSGQGATEAFF. The CDR3 bases are TGTGCCAGCAGTGGACAGGGGGCGACTGAAGCTTTCTTT.

This chain links TRBV30 with TRBJ2-6; 9 bases match TRBD1. This CDR3 contains 18 residues. The V gene end was trimmed by 1 base and the J gene end by 4 bases; junction bases not matched to a gene: 11. The germline gives CDR1 GTSNPN, CDR2 SVGIG (reference sequence). The CDR3 DNA sequence: TGTGCCTGGAGTGCGGGACAGGGCCTATTCGCCGGGGCCAACGTCCTGACTTTC. Its protein is CAWSAGQGLFAGANVLTF.